The text below deals with one T cell receptor (beta chain). CDR3 length: 15 residues. V gave up 4 bases and J gave up 6 bases, with 19 bases separating them. CDR1 and CDR2 from the germline V gene are MGHRA and YSYEKL. Generated by immunoSEQ multiplex PCR, the TCRdb table keeps only in-frame clones and is missing some. The sample carries a few hundred thousand clones, roughly 91% recorded once. The sample is drawn from a study of blood T cell repertoires in COVID-19. Study-wide context: From T cells, B-cell-depleted T cells, or PBMCs came the material, which was cDNA or gDNA.

The study recruited people aged 18 to 89 years across 20 to 30 US areas. Specimen: PBMCs or T cells enriched from blood (not recorded which). This chain links TRBV4-1 with TRBJ2-7, with D tentatively TRBD2 (6 bases). The TCR originated in a woman aged 45-59 years who had been exposed to COVID-19. CDR3 protein: CASSPGPSGGSEQYF. The CDR3 DNA reads TGCGCCAGCAGCCCTGGGCCCAGCGGAGGGAGCGAGCAGTACTTC.